The 10 T cell receptor beta chains below all came from one sample that was sequenced in a study of CD4+ T cells in melanoma. The repertoire was sequenced with immunoSEQ multiplex PCR; TCRdb's copy has only in-frame clones and lacks some. The sample lists 120,000 to 150,000 clones; 80% to 95% were seen once. The origin of the receptors is a human donor with melanoma.

The genes are TRBV6-6 and TRBJ1-1; 9 positions agree with TRBD1. The V segment lost 4 bases and the J segment 1 base; nucleotides outside the gene matches: 7. CDR3 length equals 16 residues. CDR1 is MNHNY, CDR2 SVGAGI, per germline (reference sequence). CDR3 amino acids: CASSFGTGKGNTEAFF. In nucleotides, the CDR3 is TGTGCCAGCAGTTTCGGGACAGGGAAAGGGAACACTGAAGCTTTCTTT.

This chain links TRBV5-1 with TRBJ2-5; maybe TRBD2 (5 bases). V was pared by 6 bases and J by 0 bases, with 9 bases between. Germline-derived CDR1 and CDR2 are SGHRS and YFSETQ. The CDR3 runs 13 residues. The CDR3 sequence is CASTSGNQETQYF. CDR3 DNA: TGCGCCAGCACGTCCGGGAACCAAGAGACCCAGTACTTC.

CDR3 region: CASSYSTSTEAFF. The CDR3 DNA follows: TGTGCCAGCAGTTACTCGACCAGCACTGAAGCTTTCTTT. This chain uses TRBV6-5 with TRBJ1-1; D is unresolved. The CDR3 consists of 13 residues. CDR1 is MNHEY and CDR2 is SVGAGI in the germline V gene. Trimming cost V 0 bases and J 4 bases, with 6 bases left between them.

The V call is TRBV7-9, the J call TRBJ2-7; 9 nucleotides match TRBD1. There are 14 residues in the CDR3. V was pared by 5 bases and J by 2 bases, with 4 bases of the junction left unmatched. CDR1 is SEHNR and CDR2 is FQNEAQ in the germline V gene (reference sequence). The CDR3 loop reads CASSLRTGAYEQYF. The DNA of the CDR3 is TGTGCCAGCAGCCTTCGGACAGGGGCCTACGAGCAGTACTTC.

The chain joins TRBV6-5 to TRBJ2-4, with no clear D. The germline V gene encodes CDR1 MNHEY and CDR2 SVGAGI. V was pared by 2 bases and J by 7 bases, with 12 bases between. The CDR3 runs 14 residues. As DNA, the CDR3 is TGTGCCAGCAGTTACGACCGGGTTACGAACATTCAGTACTTC. It specifies CASSYDRVTNIQYF.

The chain carries TRBV30 and TRBJ1-2; D gene unclear. CDR3 length equals 14 residues. The V gene lost 7 bases and the J gene lost 5 bases, with 20 bases spanning the gap. CDR1 and CDR2 from the germline V gene are GTSNPN and SVGIG (reference sequence). The CDR3 sequence is CASSRPEKAYGYTF. Here the CDR3 DNA reads TGTGCCTCATCCCGGCCCGAGAAAGCATATGGCTACACCTTC.

The rearrangement links TRBV30 to TRBJ1-2, with TRBD1 matching 9 bases. The CDR3 has 14 amino acids. Germline CDR1 GTSNPN, CDR2 SVGIG (reference sequence). After removal of 2 bases from V and 7 bases from J, the junction contained 8 bases not matched to a gene. The CDR3 loop reads CAWSLIGTGSGYTF. Written as DNA, the CDR3 is TGTGCCTGGAGTCTTATCGGGACAGGGAGTGGCTACACCTTC.

This chain joins TRBV7-6 and TRBJ2-7; TRBD2 is a possible D gene (5 bases). V lost 5 bases and J 6 bases, leaving 14 bases between the germline ends. The germline CDR1 and CDR2 sequences are SGHVS and FNYEAQ. The CDR3 has 13 residues. CDR3 sequence: CASSLSRVGEQYF. The CDR3 nucleotides are TGTGCCAGCAGCCTCTCGCGGGTGGGCGAGCAGTACTTC.

This rearrangement joins TRBV5-4 to TRBJ2-7; TRBD1 might be the D (5 bases). Trimming shortened V by 3 bases and J by 5 bases, and 15 bases separated the two germline ends. The germline CDR1 and CDR2 sequences are SGHNT and YYREEE (reference sequence). The CDR3 sequence is 14 residues long. The CDR3 reads CASSSWGGRDEQYF. The CDR3 DNA is TGTGCCAGCAGCTCCTGGGGCGGCCGCGACGAGCAGTACTTC. The whole variable domain, remainder taken from reference TRBV5-4 and TRBJ2-7, is ETGVTQSPTHLIKTRGQQVTLRCSSQSGHNTVSWYQQALGQGPQFIFQYYREEENGRGNFPPRFSGLQFPNYSSELNVNALELDDSALYLCASSSWGGRDEQYFGPGTRLTVT.

This clone came up a few times. The rearrangement joins TRBV6-6 to TRBJ1-2, with TRBD1 identical over 7 bases. With V trimmed by 2 bases and J by 6 bases, 12 bases remained unmatched. In germline, CDR1 is MNHNY, CDR2 SVGAGI (reference sequence). The CDR3 extends over 16 amino acids. The CDR3 sequence: CASSYAQGEIGHGYTF. CDR3 in DNA: TGTGCCAGCAGTTACGCCCAGGGGGAAATAGGGCATGGCTACACCTTC.